This T cell receptor (beta chain) was identified during a study of blood T cell repertoires in COVID-19. Across the study: Specimens from acute and convalescent COVID-19 originated in the United States, Italy and Spain. In each case, the material was cDNA or gDNA derived from T cells, B-cell-depleted T cells, or PBMCs.

Germline CDR1 reads SGDLS; CDR2 reads YYNGEE. The CDR3 covers 18 residues. V lost 3 bases and J 0 bases, leaving 18 bases between the germline ends. TCRdb's copy holds only in-frame clones and misses some; the assay was immunoSEQ multiplex PCR. The table includes about 56,000 clones, 84% detected once. Sequenced material: peripheral blood. This chain uses TRBV9 with TRBJ1-4; perhaps TRBD1 as D (6 bases). This TCR came from a woman aged 80 or older with acute or convalescent COVID-19. Here the CDR3 reads CASSARPGQGATNEKLFF. The CDR3 DNA follows: TGTGCCAGCAGCGCCCGACCGGGACAAGGTGCAACTAATGAAAAACTGTTTTTT.